The sequence of this TCR beta chain was determined in a study of vaccination and CD4 T cells after COVID-19. Comment on this clonotype: Its antigen is unidentified.

The CDR3 loop spans 13 amino acids. V was shortened by 11 bases and J by 9 bases, with 21 bases between the two germline ends. Treatment denoted: roughly ten-day PBMC culture with coronavirus spike peptide pools or control peptides (ViraFEST assay). Cultured CD4+ T-cell DNA underwent Oncomine TCR Beta short-read sequencing. TCRdb analysed the PCR reads with MiXCR anew, one entry per CDR3 protein. The sample has under 4,500 distinct CDR3 sequences; more than 20% are singletons. The V gene is TRBV23-1, the J gene TRBJ2-3; D possibly corresponds to TRBD2 (5 bases). TRBV23-1 carries the ORF label, with uncertain function. The TCR originated in a human donor who had recovered from COVID-19. The starting material was CD4+ T cells from blood, cultured in vitro, obtained after SARS-CoV-2 vaccination. The CDR3 sequence is CAYLLGPLCTQYF. The CDR3 bases are TGCGCCTACCTACTAGGACCCCTATGCACGCAGTATTTT.